The source of this T cell receptor (beta chain) is a study of Ad26.COV2.S vaccination and SARS-CoV-2 variants. Treatment of the sample: 15 to 20 received Ad26.COV2.S at low or high dose, single or two shots; 5 received placebo; per-sample allocation not given. The study sampled participants on day 63 after the first vaccine or placebo injection. The protocol was immunoSEQ multiplex PCR, while the TCRdb copy is restricted to in-frame clones and leaves out a portion. Of some 330,000 clones in the sample, under 90% are singletons; the top ten hold over 5%. This receptor was obtained from a person between 18 and 60 years old who received the Ad26.COV2.S COVID-19 vaccine or a placebo. The source was peripheral blood, collected in a trial of Ad26.COV2.S vaccine versus placebo.

The CDR3 DNA reads as TGTGCCAGCAGCCCGGGACTCCTTTACTACAATGAGCAGTTCTTC. This codes for CASSPGLLYYNEQFF. The chain links TRBV14 to TRBJ2-1; D might be TRBD2 (6 bases). The CDR3 consists of 15 residues. The V end lost 4 bases, the J end lost 3 bases, and 13 bases lay between the germline ends. The germline V gene encodes CDR1 SGHDN and CDR2 FVKESK.